Below, 30 T cell receptor beta chains from the same sample are listed, as sequenced in a study of CD8 T cells in Susac syndrome. The authors reverse transcribed about 0.5 to 1 ug RNA with random hexamers. TCRdb re-derived calls from the immunoSEQ multiplex PCR reads in MiXCR, one entry per CDR3 protein. The profile shows roughly 150,000 distinct CDR3 sequences, around 93% of them singletons. Source material: CD8+ T cells from PBMCs. These receptors all come from a human donor with Susac syndrome.

This rearrangement joins TRBV19 to TRBJ1-1, with D possibly matching TRBD1 (5 bases). The CDR3 covers 11 residues. V was clipped by 3 bases and J by 8 bases, with 7 bases between them. Germline CDR1 is LNHDA and CDR2 is SQIVND (reference sequence). CDR3 protein: CASSIGGEAFF. As DNA, the CDR3 is TGTGCCAGTAGTATTGGGGGGGAAGCTTTCTTT. Full variable domain (rest looked up from reference TRBV19 and TRBJ1-1): DGGITQSPKYLFRKEGQNVTLSCEQNLNHDAMYWYRQDPGQGLRLIYYSQIVNDFQKGDIAEGYSVSREKKESFPLTVTSAQKNPTAFYLCASSIGGEAFFGQGTRLTVV.

In this sample, this clonotype turned up a few times. The chain combines TRBV27 with TRBJ2-1; D uncertain. The CDR3 runs to 12 residues. Trimming removed 4 bases at V and 6 bases at J, with 7 bases between. Per the germline V gene, CDR1 is MNHEY and CDR2 is SMNVEV (reference sequence). In DNA form, the CDR3 reads TGTGCCAGCAGTTCAGGAAGCAATGAGCAGTTCTTC. Its protein product is CASSSGSNEQFF.

The rearrangement joins TRBV20-1 to TRBJ2-7; possibly TRBD1 for D (6 bases). Germline CDR1 reads DFQATT; CDR2 reads SNEGSKA (reference sequence). CDR3 length equals 15 residues. V was pared by 5 bases and J by 0 bases, with 17 bases between. This CDR3 reads CSASPPGHTSYEQYF. The CDR3 coding sequence is TGCAGTGCTTCCCCTCCGGGACATACCTCCTACGAGCAGTACTTC.

The CDR3 region has the DNA TGTGCCAGCAGTCCGGGGAGCGTGGCTGAAGCTTTCTTT. As protein: CASSPGSVAEAFF. The chain links TRBV11-3 to TRBJ1-1; D gene uncertain. The length of the CDR3 is 13 residues. The V end was cut by 6 bases, the J end by 6 bases, with 14 bases between. Germline values: CDR1 SGHNT, CDR2 YENEEA.

This chain connects TRBV12-3 or TRBV12-4 to TRBJ2-7; 7 bases are shared with TRBD1. V shed 3 bases, J shed 2 bases, and the junction held 4 bases outside the gene matches. The CDR3 totals 14 residues. CDR3 coding DNA: TGTGCCAGCAGTTTTGGGGGACAGACCTACGAGCAGTACTTC. This gives the protein CASSFGGQTYEQYF.

The CDR3 loop reads CASSLIQLAGASNEQFF. The CDR3, as DNA: TGTGCCAGCAGTTTAATCCAACTAGCGGGAGCCTCCAATGAGCAGTTCTTC. The chain links TRBV28 to TRBJ2-1; 11 nucleotides match TRBD2. The germline V gene has CDR1 MDHEN and CDR2 SYDVKM. The CDR3 spans 17 residues. With 2 bases clipped from V and 6 bases from J, the junction kept 9 bases outside the gene matches.

The chain combines TRBV2 with TRBJ1-2; D gene unclear. The CDR3 consists of 14 residues. V gave up 5 bases and J gave up 0 bases, with 10 bases separating them. CDR1 is SNHLY and CDR2 is FYNNEI in the germline V gene. The CDR3 nucleotides are TGTGCCAGCAGTACCCCGGGAGCTAACTATGGCTACACCTTC. Protein sequence: CASSTPGANYGYTF.

The chain uses TRBV28 and TRBJ2-1; the D is unclear. Germline lookup yields CDR1 MDHEN and CDR2 SYDVKM. V was clipped by 2 bases and J by 4 bases, with 6 bases between them. The CDR3 length is 13 residues. In DNA form, the CDR3 reads TGTGCCAGCAGTTTAGTCGAATACAATGAGCAGTTCTTC. Translation: CASSLVEYNEQFF.

This chain links TRBV29-1 with TRBJ2-2; no firm D call. Germline lookup yields CDR1 SQVTM and CDR2 ANQGSEA. The CDR3 has 12 amino acids. V was trimmed by 0 bases and J by 3 bases, leaving 2 bases between them. The DNA for the CDR3 is TGCAGCGTTGAAGAGCACACCGGGGAGCTGTTTTTT. It yields the protein CSVEEHTGELFF.

The rearrangement joins TRBV12-5 to TRBJ2-7; 8 bases are a match to TRBD1. J was trimmed by 3 bases and V by 5 bases; bases with no gene match: 6. In germline, CDR1 is LGHNT, CDR2 FRNRAP. The CDR3 loop spans 14 amino acids. Here the CDR3 DNA reads TGTGCTAGTGGTCCGCCGGACAGGGACTACGAGCAGTACTTC. Protein product: CASGPPDRDYEQYF.

This clonotype was recorded once. J is TRBJ2-1 and V is TRBV7-2; 7 nucleotides line up with TRBD1. Germline loops: CDR1 SGHTA, CDR2 FQGNSA. The CDR3 sequence is 15 residues long. Trimming cost V 0 bases and J 2 bases; bases outside gene matches: 1. The CDR3 protein is CASSLAQGAYNEQFF. CDR3 nucleotides: TGTGCCAGCAGCTTAGCGCAGGGGGCCTACAATGAGCAGTTCTTC.

The rearrangement joins TRBV27 to TRBJ1-1; the D is unclear. Germline V lookup: CDR1 MNHEY, CDR2 SMNVEV (reference sequence). The CDR3 length is 11 residues. V was pared by 8 bases and J by 3 bases, with 7 bases between. The CDR3 reads CASVRDTEAFF. The DNA for the CDR3 is TGTGCCAGCGTACGGGACACTGAAGCTTTCTTT.

This rearrangement joins TRBV6-5 to TRBJ2-1, with D possibly matching TRBD1 (5 bases). In germline, CDR1 is MNHEY, CDR2 SVGAGI. This CDR3 is 15 amino acids long. V was clipped by 0 bases and J by 5 bases, with 11 bases between them. As DNA, the CDR3 is TGTGCCAGCAGTTACTCCACAGGATCGGACAATGAGCAGTTCTTC. Protein product: CASSYSTGSDNEQFF.

This clonotype was recorded only once. CDR3 in amino acids: CASSARDSYERNTQYF. CDR3 nucleotide sequence: TGTGCCAGCAGCGCACGGGACTCCTATGAGAGGAATACGCAGTATTTT. The chain joins TRBV7-6 to TRBJ2-3; possible D gene TRBD2, 6 bases. V was cut by 5 bases and J by 7 bases, with 22 bases left in between. The CDR3 is made up of 16 amino acids. Germline CDR1 SGHVS, CDR2 FNYEAQ.

The chain couples TRBV20-1 to TRBJ2-1; D is undetermined. With 0 bases removed from V and 8 bases from J, the gap between germline ends came to 17 bases. This CDR3 has 15 amino acids. CDR1 and CDR2 from the germline V gene are DFQATT and SNEGSKA (reference sequence). CDR3 sequence reads: CSARDGTEALDEQFF. In DNA form, the CDR3 reads TGCAGTGCTAGAGATGGAACAGAAGCGCTCGATGAGCAGTTCTTC.

V is TRBV28 and J is TRBJ1-2, with 11 bases that match TRBD1. The V gene's germline CDR1 is MDHEN and CDR2 SYDVKM. The CDR3 spans 14 residues. V lost 7 bases, J lost 8 bases, and 9 bases stayed unmatched. CDR3 DNA sequence: TGTGCCAGCACCCAAGAGGACAGGGGGCTAGGCTACACCTTC. It codes for CASTQEDRGLGYTF.

J is TRBJ2-1 and V is TRBV14; D perhaps matches TRBD1 (6 bases). Trimming cost V 4 bases and J 7 bases, with 20 bases left between them. The CDR3 is 16 amino acids. Germline V gene lookup returns CDR1 SGHDN and CDR2 FVKESK. CDR3 in amino acids: CASSPEVGGVLNEQFF. The CDR3 DNA reads as TGTGCCAGCAGCCCAGAAGTTGGGGGCGTGTTGAATGAGCAGTTCTTC.

The chain uses TRBV29-1 and TRBJ2-1; unclear D gene. Germline values: CDR1 SQVTM, CDR2 ANQGSEA. The length of the CDR3 is 15 residues. Trimming took off 0 bases at V and 0 bases at J, with 9 bases between the two ends. The CDR3 bases are TGCAGCGTTGAAGAAGTGGGCCTCTCCTACAATGAGCAGTTCTTC. Translating gives CSVEEVGLSYNEQFF.

The chain carries TRBV29-1 and TRBJ2-7; D is possibly TRBD1 or TRBD2 (5 bases each). From germline, CDR1 is SQVTM and CDR2 ANQGSEA. The CDR3 has 16 amino acids. Trimming pared 1 base from V and 0 bases from J, leaving 16 bases between. The CDR3: CSVEAPGRRSSYEQYF. CDR3 coding DNA: TGCAGCGTTGAAGCCCCGGGACGTAGGAGCTCCTACGAGCAGTACTTC.

CDR3 residues: CASSLAGNTYEQYF. The CDR3 DNA reads TGTGCCAGCAGCCTAGCGGGAAACACCTACGAGCAGTACTTC. The V and J genes are TRBV28 and TRBJ2-7, with 9 bases aligning to TRBD2. V lost 6 bases, J lost 2 bases, and 5 bases stayed unmatched. The CDR3 consists of 14 residues. Germline CDR1 is MDHEN and CDR2 is SYDVKM.

This chain joins TRBV20-1 and TRBJ1-1; TRBD1 might be the D (5 bases). This CDR3 has 13 residues. CDR1 is DFQATT and CDR2 is SNEGSKA in the germline V gene (reference sequence). Between the trimmed V and J ends, which lost 5 bases and 1 base, there was a span of 11 bases. The CDR3 region is CSARLRGNTEAFF. The CDR3 DNA is TGCAGTGCTCGCCTTAGGGGGAACACTGAAGCTTTCTTT.

The rearrangement joins TRBV14 to TRBJ2-2, with D tentatively TRBD1 or TRBD2 (5 bases each). V lost 5 bases, J lost 0 bases, and 13 bases lay in between. CDR1 and CDR2 from the germline V gene are SGHDN and FVKESK. The CDR3 spans 16 residues. In DNA, the CDR3 is TGTGCCAGCAGCAAGACTACCAGGGCGAACACCGGGGAGCTGTTTTTT. It codes for CASSKTTRANTGELFF.

The chain uses TRBV3-1 and TRBJ2-7; D is uncertain. CDR3 length: 14 residues. Trimming pared 3 bases from V and 2 bases from J, leaving 11 bases between. Germline V gene sequence: CDR1 LGHDT, CDR2 YNNKEL (reference sequence). CDR3 DNA: TGTGCCAGCAGCCAGGACGACATGGCCTACGAGCAGTACTTC. Its protein is CASSQDDMAYEQYF.

The V and J genes are TRBV27 and TRBJ2-5; the match to TRBD2 covers 9 bases. The ends lost 10 bases at V and 1 base at J; junction bases unmatched: 4. The CDR3 sequence is 13 residues long. Germline CDR1 MNHEY, CDR2 SMNVEV (reference sequence). CDR3 DNA: TGTGCCATCGGAGCGGGAGGCCAAGAGACCCAGTACTTC. Residues: CAIGAGGQETQYF.

Here the CDR3 reads CASSPDAPYEQYF. CDR3 sequence (DNA): TGTGCCAGCAGCCCGGACGCCCCCTACGAGCAGTACTTC. The chain uses TRBV28 and TRBJ2-7; D is unresolved. The CDR3 has 13 residues. The germline V gene encodes CDR1 MDHEN and CDR2 SYDVKM. V was pared by 6 bases and J by 2 bases, with 11 bases between.

The chain carries TRBV20-1 and TRBJ1-2; TRBD1 might be the D (6 bases). The CDR3 spans 15 residues. V lost 6 bases and J lost 3, with 20 bases in between. Germline CDR1 DFQATT, CDR2 SNEGSKA (reference sequence). This CDR3 reads CSAGGVGGLDYGYTF. As DNA, the CDR3 is TGCAGTGCAGGAGGAGTAGGGGGGCTTGACTATGGCTACACCTTC.

The V and J genes are TRBV28 and TRBJ1-1, with 9 bases aligning to TRBD1. CDR1 is MDHEN and CDR2 is SYDVKM in the germline V gene. The CDR3 extends over 11 amino acids. For the CDR3, the DNA is TGTGCTACGGGACAGGGCGTTGAAGCTTTCTTT. Residues: CATGQGVEAFF.

The chain carries TRBV13 and TRBJ1-2; 7 bases agree with TRBD1. Trimming cost V 5 bases and J 1 base; bases outside gene matches: 7. Germline CDR1 PRHDT, CDR2 FYEKMQ (reference sequence). The CDR3 has 15 amino acids. The CDR3 region is CASSAPGQSNYGYTF. CDR3 sequence (DNA): TGTGCCAGCAGCGCTCCGGGACAGAGTAACTATGGCTACACCTTC.

This rearrangement joins TRBV4-1 to TRBJ2-4, with D possibly TRBD2 on 5 matching bases. Germline V gene sequence: CDR1 MGHRA, CDR2 YSYEKL. The V gene lost 5 bases and the J gene lost 6 bases, with 11 bases spanning the gap. The CDR3 contains 13 residues. CDR3 nucleotide sequence: TGCGCCAGCAGCGATCAACTAGGAAACATTCAGTACTTC. Amino acids: CASSDQLGNIQYF.

The rearrangement links TRBV14 to TRBJ1-2, with a possible D match to TRBD1 (6 bases). The CDR3 covers 17 residues. Germline CDR1 and CDR2: SGHDN and FVKESK. Trimming stripped 4 bases from V and 3 bases from J, with 21 bases between. CDR3 region: CASSPWTDGVLDYGYTF. The CDR3 nucleotides are TGTGCCAGCAGCCCTTGGACAGACGGGGTCCTTGACTATGGCTACACCTTC.